This TCR beta chain was observed in a study of T cells in Graves' hyperthyroidism and ophthalmopathy. This clonotype was counted many times. The antigen remains unidentified. TCR beta CDR3 region amplification was performed from RNA transcripts. The HTBI primer set served for first-round RT-PCR of the TCR CDR3. TCRdb itself ran the multiplex PCR reads through MiXCR, one entry per CDR3 protein. The sample consists of around 660,000 distinct CDR3 sequences, nearly 45% of them appearing once. General study results and limits: Ophthalmopathy was told apart from stable hyperthyroidism by a 13 V-J model.

The clonotype was recovered from an adult man with Graves' disease, either hyperthyroidism or ophthalmopathy (not recorded which). Material for sequencing was peripheral blood or thyroid tissue (not recorded which).

CDR3: CASSSGATNEKLFF. Here the CDR3 DNA reads TGTGCCAGCAGTTCCGGAGCAACTAATGAAAAACTGTTTTTT. The rearrangement uses TRBV7-9 and TRBJ1-4; D unclear. The CDR3 spans 14 residues. Between the trimmed V and J ends, which lost 6 bases and 0 bases, there was a span of 8 bases. Germline CDR1 reads SEHNR; CDR2 reads FQNEAQ (reference sequence).